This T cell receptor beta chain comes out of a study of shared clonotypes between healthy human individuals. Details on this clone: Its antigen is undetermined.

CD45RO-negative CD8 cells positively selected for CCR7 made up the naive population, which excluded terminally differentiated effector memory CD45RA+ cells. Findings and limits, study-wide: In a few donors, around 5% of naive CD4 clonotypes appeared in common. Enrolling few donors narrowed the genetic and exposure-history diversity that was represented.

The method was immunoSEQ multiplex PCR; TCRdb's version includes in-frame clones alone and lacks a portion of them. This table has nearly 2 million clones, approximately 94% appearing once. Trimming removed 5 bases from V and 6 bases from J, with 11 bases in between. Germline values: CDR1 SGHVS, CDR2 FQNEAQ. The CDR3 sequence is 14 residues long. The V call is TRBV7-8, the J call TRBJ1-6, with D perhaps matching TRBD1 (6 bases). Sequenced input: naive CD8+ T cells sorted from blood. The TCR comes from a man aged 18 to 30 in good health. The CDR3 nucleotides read TGTGCCAGCAGCGTAACAGGGACTAATTCACCCCTCCACTTT. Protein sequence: CASSVTGTNSPLHF.